Listed here is a single T cell receptor (beta chain). This sample was taken from a study of regulatory T cells in long-lasting Graves disease. According to the study, TCR beta libraries were built with iRepertoire HTBI primers and CDR3-region Arm-PCR. TCRdb called the multiplex PCR reads again in MiXCR, with one record for every CDR3 protein. The sample lists 520,000 or so distinct CDR3 sequences; more than 10% were seen once. Germline V gene data show CDR1 as MNHEY and CDR2 as SMNVEV (reference sequence). This CDR3 is built from 16 residues. The V gene lost 6 bases and the J gene lost 0 bases, with 15 bases spanning the gap. Time point in this sample: newly diagnosed GD, antithyroid drugs for less than 3 months. From RNA extracted from PBMCs, the TCR library was made. This same sample was also taken into another study, of T cells in Graves' hyperthyroidism and ophthalmopathy. That source adds: Graves' hyperthyroidism showing no ophthalmopathy progression within 18 months was considered stable. Researchers found most expanded thyroid clonotypes above 0.001 in blood as well.

This clonotype was obtained from a woman aged 25 to 45 with Graves disease. The V gene is TRBV27, the J gene TRBJ1-5; D possibly corresponds to TRBD1 (5 bases). This material consisted of peripheral blood mononuclear cells (PBMCs), taken at new diagnosis, from a patient treated with antithyroid drugs. The CDR3 DNA is TGTGCCAGCAGCGCAAAAGGGGCTGATAGCAATCAGCCCCAGCATTTT. It specifies CASSAKGADSNQPQHF.